This T cell receptor beta chain was recovered during a study of blood T cell repertoires in COVID-19. Some clones are missing from TCRdb's copy, which holds only in-frame ones; the method was immunoSEQ multiplex PCR. The sample lists around 170,000 clones; over 65% were seen once. This CDR3 contains 15 residues. Germline V CDR1 and CDR2: MNHEY, SVGAGI. Trimming took 5 bases from V and 8 from J, leaving 19 bases between them. Input material: peripheral blood. J is TRBJ2-4 and V is TRBV6-5; D is unclear. The sequence was obtained from a woman of 80 years or more with acute or convalescent COVID-19. CDR3 sequence (DNA): TGTGCCAGCAGTCGACCGCCGGCCCAAGGAGACATTCAGTACTTC. It specifies CASSRPPAQGDIQYF.